This TCR beta chain was obtained from a study of T cell changes during pregnancy in multiple sclerosis. Measured with immunoSEQ multiplex PCR; TCRdb has only the in-frame clones, and not every one. Counted here are 40,000 to 55,000 clones, about 92% occurring once; the ten biggest clones make up 1.3%. The sequencing input was peripheral blood. The clonotype comes from a female donor with multiple sclerosis, enrolled in a pregnancy study.

CDR3 region: CASSFGTGRNEKLFF. The CDR3 coding sequence is TGTGCCAGCAGCTTTGGGACGGGGAGGAATGAAAAACTGTTTTTT. The V and J genes are TRBV11-2 and TRBJ1-4; D possibly corresponds to TRBD1 (5 bases). Germline lookup yields CDR1 SGHAT and CDR2 FQNNGV. V lost 3 bases and J lost 5, with 13 bases in between. The CDR3 extends over 15 amino acids.